The rows below give T cell receptor beta chains drawn from one sample of a study of neurological immune-mediated disorders. TCRdb re-analysed the 5' RACE reads in MiXCR, keeping a single row per CDR3 protein. The sample carries 66,000 or so distinct CDR3 sequences, roughly 5.6% recorded once. The sample was PBMCs. The receptors here all came from a woman in her twenties or thirties with multiple sclerosis. CDR3s include the opening cysteine and the closing phenylalanine or tryptophan. A D gene is named only where the DNA matches it firmly. Rows may omit the clone size; those that give it use once, few, many or a size class.

clone_size,v_call,d_call,j_call,cdr3_nt,cdr3_aa
NA,TRBV27,NA,TRBJ2-7,TGTGCCAGCAGTTCGGGGAATGGCTACGAGCAGTACTTC,CASSSGNGYEQYF
many,TRBV10-3,NA,TRBJ2-2,TGTGCCATTCAATCGAGCGGGGAGCTGTTTTTT,CAIQSSGELFF
many,TRBV6-5,NA,TRBJ1-1,TGTGCCAGCAGTGGCGCTGAGGACAGAGAAGCTTTCTTT,CASSGAEDREAFF
NA,TRBV9,TRBD2,TRBJ2-1,TGTGCCAGCAAGGCGGGGGAAAGCTCCAATGAGCAGTTCTTC,CASKAGESSNEQFF
many,TRBV6-5,NA,TRBJ2-7,TGTGCCAGCAGTTATGGAGGGGCTCACCCATCCTACGAGCAGTACTTC,CASSYGGAHPSYEQYF
many,TRBV7-9,TRBD2,TRBJ2-3,TGTGCCAGCAGCTTAAGCGGGGGGGCCTCGGCAGATACGCAGTATTTT,CASSLSGGASADTQYF
many,TRBV12-3/TRBV12-4,NA,TRBJ1-5,TGTGCCAGCAGTTTCCGACAGCGCAATCAGCCCCAGCATTTT,CASSFRQRNQPQHF
many,TRBV2,NA,TRBJ1-6,TGTGCCAGCAGTCCCTTCCAGGGGTTGAATTCACCCCTCCACTTT,CASSPFQGLNSPLHF
many,TRBV3-1,TRBD2,TRBJ2-3,TGTGCCAGCAGTCCCGGGACTAGCAGCACAGATACGCAGTATTTT,CASSPGTSSTDTQYF
many,TRBV7-8,NA,TRBJ2-7,TGTGCCAGCAGCGTGCGACTCTCCTACGAGCAGTACTTC,CASSVRLSYEQYF
many,TRBV20-1,TRBD2,TRBJ2-1,TGCAGTGCTAGAACAATCGCGACTAGCATCTTGGTTGAGCAGTTCTTC,CSARTIATSILVEQFF
NA,TRBV20-1,NA,TRBJ2-7,TGCAGTGCTAGGGAATTCGGATACGAGCAGTACTTC,CSAREFGYEQYF
many,TRBV20-1,NA,TRBJ2-7,TGCAGTGCTCACCGGGACGGCTCCTACGAGCAGTACTTC,CSAHRDGSYEQYF
few,TRBV24-1,TRBD1,TRBJ2-3,TGTGCCACCAGCGTGACAGGGGGCTCAGATACGCAGTATTTT,CATSVTGGSDTQYF
many,TRBV20-1,NA,TRBJ1-1,TGCAGTGCTTCGGGGCAGCAGAACACTGAAGCTTTCTTT,CSASGQQNTEAFF
many,TRBV4-1,TRBD2,TRBJ2-4,TGCGCCAGCAGCCAGCTAGCGGGGGGGATTCAGTACTTC,CASSQLAGGIQYF